The 31 T cell receptor beta chains reported below all come from one sample, sequenced in a study of blood T cell repertoires in COVID-19. Some clones are missing from TCRdb's copy, which holds only in-frame ones; the method was immunoSEQ multiplex PCR. Here the sample spans almost 350,000 clones, roughly 87% being singletons. Input material: peripheral blood. The receptors originated from a woman in her fifties or sixties with COVID-19, enrolled during active disease.

The gene calls are TRBV10-3 and TRBJ1-2; 8 bases are a match to TRBD1. The CDR3 totals 16 residues. Germline-derived CDR1 and CDR2 are ENHRY and SYGVKD. J gave up 5 bases and V 0 bases, and 8 bases lay outside the gene matches. CDR3 loop: CAISESSDRVGYGYTF. The CDR3 DNA reads as TGTGCCATCAGTGAGTCCTCGGACAGGGTTGGTTATGGCTACACCTTC.

This rearrangement joins TRBV5-1 to TRBJ2-3; 11 positions agree with TRBD2. Germline V gives CDR1 SGHRS, CDR2 YFSETQ. J gave up 2 bases and V 4 bases, and 3 bases lay outside the gene matches. CDR3 size: 15 residues. CDR3 loop: CASSHSGGATDTQYF. As DNA, the CDR3 is TGCGCCAGCAGCCATAGCGGGGGGGCCACAGATACGCAGTATTTT.

This rearrangement joins TRBV19 to TRBJ1-1; D gene uncertain. This CDR3 spans 13 amino acids. Germline V gene sequence: CDR1 LNHDA, CDR2 SQIVND (reference sequence). V was trimmed by 0 bases and J by 2 bases, leaving 4 bases between them. Here the CDR3 reads CASSIERNTEAFF. CDR3 nucleotides: TGTGCCAGTAGTATAGAGAGAAACACTGAAGCTTTCTTT.

V is TRBV19 and J is TRBJ2-1; the D is unclear. Trimming removed 3 bases at V and 0 bases at J, with 9 bases between. CDR3 length: 15 residues. Germline V gene lookup returns CDR1 LNHDA and CDR2 SQIVND (reference sequence). The CDR3 sequence: CASSIIPLSYNEQFF. The CDR3 DNA sequence: TGTGCCAGTAGTATCATCCCACTCTCCTACAATGAGCAGTTCTTC.

The V and J genes are TRBV2 and TRBJ1-1, with 7 bases fitting TRBD1. The germline V gene encodes CDR1 SNHLY and CDR2 FYNNEI. The CDR3 consists of 15 residues. With V trimmed by 6 bases and J by 1 base, 8 bases remained unmatched. The CDR3 here is CASSPIQGTNTEAFF. DNA of the CDR3: TGTGCCAGCAGCCCGATACAGGGGACGAACACTGAAGCTTTCTTT.

CDR3 amino acids: CASSQQTGTTNEKLFF. DNA of the CDR3: TGTGCCAGCAGCCAGCAGACAGGGACAACTAATGAAAAACTGTTTTTT. The chain uses TRBV14 and TRBJ1-4, with 7 bases matching TRBD1. The CDR3 spans 16 residues. CDR1 and CDR2 (germline): SGHDN, FVKESK. J was trimmed by 0 bases and V by 3 bases; bases with no gene match: 4.

The rearrangement joins TRBV19 to TRBJ2-1, with a tentative D call TRBD2 (7 bases). This CDR3 contains 13 residues. The V gene lost 9 bases and the J gene lost 10 bases, with 19 bases spanning the gap. The germline CDR1 and CDR2 sequences are LNHDA and SQIVND (reference sequence). The CDR3 spells CASGGLQGREQFF. The CDR3 region has the DNA TGTGCCAGCGGGGGGCTACAGGGCAGAGAGCAGTTCTTC.

The chain joins TRBV2 to TRBJ1-2; D remains ambiguous. Between the trimmed V and J ends, which lost 8 bases and 3 bases, there was a span of 7 bases. Germline-derived CDR1 and CDR2 are SNHLY and FYNNEI. CDR3 length equals 11 residues. CDR3 in amino acids: CASDKYYGYTF. DNA for the CDR3: TGTGCCAGCGACAAATACTATGGCTACACCTTC.

The rearrangement joins TRBV6-4 to TRBJ1-1; 11 bases align to TRBD1. This CDR3 is 17 amino acids long. V lost 7 bases to trimming and J lost 1 base; unmatched junction nucleotides: 11. CDR1 is MRHNA, CDR2 SNTAGT, per germline. CDR3 region: CASKGTAGTGGNTEAFF. The CDR3 DNA is TGTGCCAGCAAAGGAACCGCCGGGACAGGGGGGAACACTGAAGCTTTCTTT.

This rearrangement joins TRBV5-5 to TRBJ1-1; no reliable D call. V gave up 5 bases and J gave up 1 base, with 3 bases separating them. Per germline, CDR1 SGHKS and CDR2 YYEKEE (reference sequence). The CDR3 has 11 amino acids. The CDR3 protein is CASRQNTEAFF. CDR3 in DNA: TGTGCCAGCAGACAGAACACTGAAGCTTTCTTT.

The chain joins TRBV5-1 to TRBJ1-2; 9 bases are a match to TRBD1. The germline CDR1 and CDR2 sequences are SGHRS and YFSETQ. CDR3 size: 17 residues. V lost 3 bases and J lost 7; bases outside the gene matches: 16. CDR3 nucleotide sequence: TGCGCCAGCAGCTGGCGCCTACGGGGACAGGGCCCTTCTGGCTACACCTTC. Protein product: CASSWRLRGQGPSGYTF.

This clone was counted a single time. V usage is TRBV3-1 (or the pseudogene TRBV3-2) and J usage is TRBJ1-2; D is possibly TRBD1 (6 bases). Germline V gene lookup returns CDR1 LGHDT and CDR2 YNNKEL (reference sequence). V dropped 6 bases and J dropped 4 bases, with 12 bases sitting between them. The CDR3 is made up of 13 amino acids. The CDR3 DNA is TGTGCCAGCAGACTCACAGGGACCTATGGCTACACCTTC. This sequence encodes CASRLTGTYGYTF.

J is TRBJ1-5 and V is TRBV5-5; 8 nucleotides line up with TRBD1. Trimming at V came to 6 bases and at J to 5 bases, leaving 4 bases not matched to a gene. Germline V lookup: CDR1 SGHKS, CDR2 YYEKEE (reference sequence). The CDR3 loop spans 13 amino acids. CDR3 residues: CASTGGLDQPQHF. CDR3 DNA: TGTGCCAGCACAGGGGGCCTCGATCAGCCCCAGCATTTT.

J is TRBJ2-3 and V is TRBV19, with D perhaps TRBD2 (7 bases). The CDR3 length is 16 residues. CDR1 and CDR2 from the germline V gene are LNHDA and SQIVND (reference sequence). Trimming removed 5 bases from V and 3 bases from J, with 18 bases in between. CDR3 nucleotide sequence: TGTGCCAGTAGTCTATCTATGGGGGGGCCTACAGATACGCAGTATTTT. Translating it yields CASSLSMGGPTDTQYF.

In its sample, this clone was seen a few times. The J gene is TRBJ2-3, the V gene TRBV27, with 7 positions matching TRBD1. The CDR3 runs to 14 residues. J was trimmed by 6 bases and V by 2 bases; bases with no gene match: 5. CDR1 is MNHEY and CDR2 is SMNVEV in the germline V gene (reference sequence). CDR3 loop: CASSLRQGGDTQYF. For the CDR3, the DNA is TGTGCCAGCAGTTTACGACAGGGCGGCGATACGCAGTATTTT.

In DNA, the CDR3 is TGTGCCAGCAGCTTGAATCCGGGGAACGCGAACACCGGGGAGCTGTTTTTT. Protein sequence: CASSLNPGNANTGELFF. The chain is built from TRBV7-3 and TRBJ2-2, with D possibly being TRBD2 (5 bases). In germline, CDR1 is SGHTA, CDR2 FQGTGA. This CDR3 spans 17 amino acids. Trimming removed 3 bases at V and 0 bases at J, with 14 bases between.

This sequence joins TRBV20-1 and TRBJ1-2; no clear D gene. The V gene lost 5 bases and the J gene lost 2 bases, with 6 bases spanning the gap. The CDR3 covers 11 residues. Germline V gene lookup returns CDR1 DFQATT and CDR2 SNEGSKA (reference sequence). Written as DNA, the CDR3 is TGCAGTGCTGAGATGAACTATGGCTACACCTTC. It yields the protein CSAEMNYGYTF.

CDR3 sequence: CASSPATGGANYGYTF. CDR3 sequence (DNA): TGTGCCAGCTCACCCGCCACAGGGGGAGCTAACTATGGCTACACCTTC. The chain combines TRBV18 with TRBJ1-2; TRBD1 aligns across 8 bases. Germline CDR1 is KGHSH and CDR2 is LQKENI. This CDR3 has 16 amino acids. J was trimmed by 0 bases and V by 3 bases; bases with no gene match: 6.

The chain uses TRBV28 and TRBJ1-4; 11 bases fit TRBD1. Trimming took 3 bases from V and 5 from J; bases not matched to a gene: 2. CDR1 MDHEN and CDR2 SYDVKM come from the germline V gene. CDR3 length: 15 residues. In nucleotides, the CDR3 is TGTGCCAGCAGTTTCTGGGACAGGGGGAATGAAAAACTGTTTTTT. Residues: CASSFWDRGNEKLFF.

This sequence joins TRBV7-9 and TRBJ2-3, with D possibly matching TRBD1 (5 bases). Germline loops: CDR1 SEHNR, CDR2 FQNEAQ (reference sequence). The CDR3 has 13 amino acids. Deletions cut 3 bases from V and 5 bases from J, with 9 bases between. Here the CDR3 reads CASSFGRVDTQYF. The CDR3 nucleotides read TGTGCCAGCAGCTTCGGCAGGGTAGATACGCAGTATTTT.

The rearrangement uses TRBV9 and TRBJ1-4; D gene unclear. CDR1 and CDR2 (germline): SGDLS, YYNGEE. Deletions cut 10 bases from V and 2 bases from J, with 18 bases between. The CDR3 consists of 15 residues. CDR3 loop: CASSPRERTNEKLFF. Written as DNA, the CDR3 is TGTGCCTCTTCCCCCCGTGAGCGGACTAATGAAAAACTGTTTTTT.

V usage is TRBV7-9 and J usage is TRBJ1-2, with TRBD1 as a possible D gene (5 bases). With 5 bases removed from V and 7 bases from J, the gap between germline ends came to 23 bases. Germline lookup yields CDR1 SEHNR and CDR2 FQNEAQ (reference sequence). The CDR3 consists of 16 residues. CDR3 DNA: TGTGCCAGCAGCCCAGCCCGCCCGGTGTTCGGGGGTGGCTACACCTTC. Residues: CASSPARPVFGGGYTF.

The chain recombines TRBV11-3 with TRBJ1-6, with no clear D. CDR3 length equals 15 residues. The germline CDR1 and CDR2 sequences are SGHNT and YENEEA. V lost 4 bases and J 9 bases, leaving 16 bases between the germline ends. The CDR3 DNA is TGTGCCAGCAGCTACCGCTGGAGGAAGGGTTCACCCCTCCACTTT. Translation gives CASSYRWRKGSPLHF.

The chain uses TRBV9 and TRBJ1-1, with D perhaps TRBD1 (6 bases). Germline loops: CDR1 SGDLS, CDR2 YYNGEE. The V end lost 4 bases, the J end lost 4 bases, and 17 bases lay between the germline ends. CDR3 length equals 15 residues. The CDR3 sequence is CASSPGGPRSTEAFF. In DNA form, the CDR3 reads TGTGCCAGCAGCCCCGGGGGGCCAAGGAGCACTGAAGCTTTCTTT. Supplemented by reference TRBV9 and TRBJ1-1, the full variable domain reads DSGVTQTPKHLITATGQRVTLRCSPRSGDLSVYWYQQSLDQGLQFLIQYYNGEERAKGNILERFSAQQFPDLHSELNLSSLELGDSALYFCASSPGGPRSTEAFFGQGTRLTVV.

This clone was seen only once. The chain employs TRBV10-1 and TRBJ1-1; 8 bases map to TRBD1. The germline V gene has CDR1 WNHNN and CDR2 SYGVQD (reference sequence). J was trimmed by 12 bases and V by 0 bases; bases with no gene match: 6. The CDR3 extends over 13 amino acids. In nucleotides, the CDR3 is TGCGCCAGCAGTGAGTCGCGGACAGGGAGAACTTTCTTT. It encodes CASSESRTGRTFF.

This clone was seen only once. This rearrangement joins TRBV11-2 to TRBJ1-2; no clear D gene. V was shortened by 5 bases and J by 0 bases, with 10 bases between the two germline ends. Germline V lookup: CDR1 SGHAT, CDR2 FQNNGV. The CDR3 sequence is 14 residues long. The CDR3 DNA reads as TGTGCCAGCAGCGAATGGAGGACTAACTATGGCTACACCTTC. Residues: CASSEWRTNYGYTF. The full variable domain, rest sourced from reference TRBV11-2 and TRBJ1-2, is EAGVAQSPRYKIIEKRQSVAFWCNPISGHATLYWYQQILGQGPKLLIQFQNNGVVDDSQLPKDRFSAERLKGVDSTLKIQPAKLEDSAVYLCASSEWRTNYGYTFGSGTRLTVV.

This chain uses TRBV19 with TRBJ1-3; 8 bases match TRBD1. Germline CDR1 LNHDA, CDR2 SQIVND (reference sequence). CDR3 length: 19 residues. Trimming cost V 7 bases and J 0 bases; bases outside gene matches: 17. CDR3 sequence (DNA): TGTGCCAGTAAGACCGCTCCTTCAGGGGGCCCTAGCTCTGGAAACACCATATATTTT. Its translation: CASKTAPSGGPSSGNTIYF. The full variable domain, in which reference TRBV19 and TRBJ1-3 provide the parts outside the CDR3, is DGGITQSPKYLFRKEGQNVTLSCEQNLNHDAMYWYRQDPGQGLRLIYYSQIVNDFQKGDIAEGYSVSREKKESFPLTVTSAQKNPTAFYLCASKTAPSGGPSSGNTIYFGEGSWLTVV.

V is TRBV14 and J is TRBJ1-1, with unresolved D. V gave up 0 bases and J gave up 5 bases, with 13 bases separating them. The CDR3 length is 15 residues. CDR1 SGHDN and CDR2 FVKESK come from the germline V gene. The DNA of the CDR3 is TGTGCCAGCAGCCAAGATCTAAACTCGAGAACTGAAGCTTTCTTT. Translation: CASSQDLNSRTEAFF.

J is TRBJ1-4 and V is TRBV6-5; D ambiguous. The V gene lost 2 bases and the J gene lost 7 bases, with 14 bases spanning the gap. Per the germline V gene, CDR1 is MNHEY and CDR2 is SVGAGI. This CDR3 is 15 amino acids long. Written as DNA, the CDR3 is TGTGCCAGCAGTTACGGAGGGTCGCGGAGTGAAAAACTGTTTTTT. This gives the protein CASSYGGSRSEKLFF.

The V call is TRBV19, the J call TRBJ1-5; 7 nucleotides align to TRBD1. After removal of 0 bases from V and 7 bases from J, the junction contained 6 bases not matched to a gene. The CDR3 spans 15 residues. CDR1 and CDR2 (germline): LNHDA, SQIVND (reference sequence). CDR3 in amino acids: CASSIERSQGQPQHF. The DNA of the CDR3 is TGTGCCAGTAGTATAGAAAGGTCACAGGGGCAGCCCCAGCATTTT.

This clone was counted a few times. This sequence joins TRBV24-1 and TRBJ1-5; unclear D gene. The CDR3 consists of 14 residues. Germline loops: CDR1 KGHDR, CDR2 SFDVKD. Trimming removed 5 bases from V and 3 bases from J, with 10 bases in between. Here the CDR3 reads CATSAGSSNQPQHF. The CDR3 DNA follows: TGTGCCACCAGTGCGGGGAGCTCCAATCAGCCCCAGCATTTT.